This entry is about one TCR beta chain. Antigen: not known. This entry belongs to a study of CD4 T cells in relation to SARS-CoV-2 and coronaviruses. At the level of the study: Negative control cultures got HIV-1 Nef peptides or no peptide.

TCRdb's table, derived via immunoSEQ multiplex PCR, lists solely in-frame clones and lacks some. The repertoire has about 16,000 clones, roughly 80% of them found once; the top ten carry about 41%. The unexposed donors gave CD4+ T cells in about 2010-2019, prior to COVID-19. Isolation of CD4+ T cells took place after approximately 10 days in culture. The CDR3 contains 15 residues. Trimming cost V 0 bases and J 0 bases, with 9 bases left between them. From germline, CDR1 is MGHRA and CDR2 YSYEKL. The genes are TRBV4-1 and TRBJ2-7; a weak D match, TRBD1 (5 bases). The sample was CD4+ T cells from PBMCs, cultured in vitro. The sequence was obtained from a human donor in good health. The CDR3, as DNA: TGCGCCAGCAGCCAAGATACAGGTTACTCCTACGAGCAGTACTTC. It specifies CASSQDTGYSYEQYF.